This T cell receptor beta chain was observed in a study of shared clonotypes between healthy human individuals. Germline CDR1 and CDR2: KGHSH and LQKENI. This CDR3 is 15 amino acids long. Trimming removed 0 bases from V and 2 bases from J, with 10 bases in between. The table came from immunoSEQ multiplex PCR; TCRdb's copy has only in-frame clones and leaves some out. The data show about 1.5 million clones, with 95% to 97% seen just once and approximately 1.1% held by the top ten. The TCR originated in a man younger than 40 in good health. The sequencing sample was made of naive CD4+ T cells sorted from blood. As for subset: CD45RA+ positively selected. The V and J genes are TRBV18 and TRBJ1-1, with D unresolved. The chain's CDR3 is CASSPPAQLNTEAFF. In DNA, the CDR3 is TGTGCCAGCTCACCACCTGCACAGTTAAACACTGAAGCTTTCTTT.